The next 9 T cell receptor beta chains were all read from a single sample in a study of a mutant IDH1 vaccine in newly diagnosed glioma. Repertoires were generated with immunoSEQ multiplex PCR, while TCRdb's copy carries only in-frame clones and drops some. The sample shows 40,000 or so clones, about 78% of them seen only once. Time point here: baseline, week 1 (first vaccination visit). The treatment is: pre-vaccination baseline after standard-of-care therapy. This specimen was PBMCs, taken from a glioma patient treated with radiotherapy, temozolomide or both. These receptors originate from a middle-aged man with glioma. Some clones in this sample may be carry-over from other donors' samples.

The V and J genes are TRBV9 and TRBJ1-1; 8 bases align to TRBD1. The CDR3 spans 15 residues. The V segment lost 4 bases and the J segment 0 bases; nucleotides outside the gene matches: 5. Germline lookup yields CDR1 SGDLS and CDR2 YYNGEE. The CDR3 sequence is CASSSSGGMNTEAFF. DNA for the CDR3: TGTGCCAGCAGCTCTTCAGGGGGCATGAACACTGAAGCTTTCTTT. The variable domain in full, completed from reference TRBV9 and TRBJ1-1, reads DSGVTQTPKHLITATGQRVTLRCSPRSGDLSVYWYQQSLDQGLQFLIQYYNGEERAKGNILERFSAQQFPDLHSELNLSSLELGDSALYFCASSSSGGMNTEAFFGQGTRLTVV.

The CDR3 bases are TGTGCCAGCAGTTCTAGGACTAGCGGGGTCTACGAGCAGTACTTC. It translates to CASSSRTSGVYEQYF. The chain joins TRBV6-1 to TRBJ2-7, with TRBD2 identical over 12 bases. With 5 bases clipped from V and 3 bases from J, the junction kept 5 bases outside the gene matches. Germline CDR1 and CDR2: MNHNS and SASEGT. The CDR3 has 15 amino acids.

This clone was seen more than once but under ten times. V is TRBV5-6 and J is TRBJ1-1; D remains ambiguous. Per the germline V gene, CDR1 is SGHDT and CDR2 is YYEEEE. The ends were cut back, 2 bases at V and 7 bases at J, with 6 bases in the middle. The CDR3 sequence is 11 residues long. This chain's CDR3 is CASSFYSEAFF. DNA of the CDR3: TGTGCCAGCAGCTTTTACAGTGAAGCTTTCTTT.

CDR3 in amino acids: CASSARLAGGGYNEQFF. Written as DNA, the CDR3 is TGTGCCAGCAGCGCCCGACTAGCGGGGGGTGGCTACAATGAGCAGTTCTTC. The chain combines TRBV9 with TRBJ2-1, with 13 bases matching TRBD2. From germline, CDR1 is SGDLS and CDR2 YYNGEE. The J segment lost 3 bases and the V segment lost 3 bases, leaving 6 bases of the junction unmatched. The CDR3 covers 17 residues.

This chain uses TRBV5-1 with TRBJ1-1, with a weak D call TRBD1 (6 bases). V was pared by 4 bases and J by 2 bases, with 12 bases between. CDR1 SGHRS and CDR2 YFSETQ come from the germline V gene. The CDR3 extends over 14 amino acids. CDR3 coding DNA: TGCGCCAGCAGCCCAGAGACAGGAAACACTGAAGCTTTCTTT. As protein: CASSPETGNTEAFF. Drawing the rest from reference TRBV5-1 and TRBJ1-1, the complete variable domain is KAGVTQTPRYLIKTRGQQVTLSCSPISGHRSVSWYQQTPGQGLQFLFEYFSETQRNKGNFPGRFSGRQFSNSRSEMNVSTLELGDSALYLCASSPETGNTEAFFGQGTRLTVV.

The rearrangement uses TRBV7-8 and TRBJ1-4; D ambiguous. The CDR3 consists of 16 residues. Per the germline V gene, CDR1 is SGHVS and CDR2 is FQNEAQ. The ends were cut back, 4 bases at V and 3 bases at J, with 15 bases in the middle. The DNA for the CDR3 is TGTGCCAGCAGCTATCCAAGCCGGGGTGCTAATGAAAAACTGTTTTTT. Amino acid sequence: CASSYPSRGANEKLFF.

This rearrangement joins TRBV9 to TRBJ1-1, with D perhaps TRBD1 (6 bases). V was clipped by 3 bases and J by 8 bases, with 14 bases between them. CDR3 size: 13 residues. The V gene's germline CDR1 is SGDLS and CDR2 YYNGEE. CDR3: CASSERQEAEAFF. CDR3 in DNA: TGTGCCAGCAGCGAACGACAGGAGGCGGAAGCTTTCTTT.

The V gene is TRBV18, the J gene TRBJ1-6; no reliable D call. The CDR3 extends over 16 amino acids. CDR1 and CDR2 from the germline V gene are KGHSH and LQKENI. V lost 8 bases, J lost 10 bases, and 24 bases lay in between. The CDR3 spells CASAPERVSEWSPLHF. The CDR3 bases are TGTGCCAGCGCGCCGGAGAGGGTTTCCGAGTGGTCACCCCTCCACTTT.

Written as DNA, the CDR3 is TGTGCCGTATCAGGAGAGGCAGGGAGAAACGAGCAGTACTTC. It specifies CAVSGEAGRNEQYF. This chain joins TRBV10-3 and TRBJ2-7; the D gene could be TRBD1 or TRBD2 (5 bases each). The germline V and J ends were trimmed by 11 bases and 5 bases, with 22 bases remaining between them. The CDR3 length is 14 residues. Germline V lookup: CDR1 ENHRY, CDR2 SYGVKD.